This is a list of T cell receptor beta chains from one sample in a study of OX40 agonist ivuxolimab in advanced cancers. Produced via immunoSEQ multiplex PCR; TCRdb's table is partial and in-frame only. The data show around 12,000 clones, with 84% seen just once and about 40% held by the top ten. The input for sequencing was CD4+ or CD8+ T cells sorted from blood, taken in a trial of the OX40 agonist ivuxolimab. The receptor set was obtained from an adult with an advanced solid tumor such as melanoma, head and neck, liver or kidney cancer. CDR3s include the opening cysteine and the closing phenylalanine or tryptophan. The order of the fields is V gene, D gene, J gene, clone size, CDR3 DNA, CDR3 protein. A D gene is named only where the DNA matches it firmly. The size of a clone is reported for some rows only, either as once, few or many, or as a class for expanded clones.

>TRBV7-9|-|TRBJ2-1|-
TGTGCCAGCAGCCCGAGTGGGGGACCATACAATGAGCAGTTCTTC
CASSPSGGPYNEQFF
>TRBV30|-|TRBJ1-1|-
TGTGCCTGGGGCCCGGGGGTAGCTTTCTTT
CAWGPGVAFF
>TRBV11-2|TRBD2|TRBJ2-2|-
TGTGCCAGCAGCACACCGGGACTAGTGAACACCGGGGAGCTGTTTTTT
CASSTPGLVNTGELFF
>TRBV2|-|TRBJ2-7|-
TGTGCCAGCAGTCACCAGGTATTTACCTCCTACGAGCAGTACTTC
CASSHQVFTSYEQYF
>TRBV29-1|-|TRBJ1-3|-
TGCAGCGTTGTTACAGTCGGAAACACCATATATTTT
CSVVTVGNTIYF
>TRBV9|TRBD1|TRBJ1-2|-
TGTGCCAGCAGCGGCCTTAGGGGCAGGGGGCTTAACTATGGCTACACCTTC
CASSGLRGRGLNYGYTF
>TRBV7-9|-|TRBJ2-5|-
TGTGCCAGCAGCCACGTGACTCAAGAGACCCAGTACTTC
CASSHVTQETQYF
>TRBV6-1|TRBD2|TRBJ2-7|-
TGTGCCAGCAGGGCTAGCGGGACATACTACGAGCAGTACTTC
CASRASGTYYEQYF
>TRBV9|-|TRBJ1-1|-
TGTGCCAGCAGCGTAGAGGGCAGGAGCACTGAAGCTTTCTTT
CASSVEGRSTEAFF
>TRBV19|-|TRBJ2-5|-
TGTGCCAGTAGTAATACGGAGACCCAGTACTTC
CASSNTETQYF
>TRBV6-5|TRBD2|TRBJ2-7|-
TGTGCCAGCAATCCGGGAGGCTCCTACGAGCAGTACTTC
CASNPGGSYEQYF
>TRBV11-3|TRBD2|TRBJ2-3|-
TGTGCCAGCAGCTCCTGGCGGGAGGGAGGCACAGATACGCAGTATTTT
CASSSWREGGTDTQYF
>TRBV19|-|TRBJ1-1|-
TGTGCCAGTAGACCAGGGAGCACTGAAGCTTTCTTT
CASRPGSTEAFF
>TRBV5-5|-|TRBJ1-5|-
TGTGCCAGCAGCTTTGGCAATCAGCCCCAGCATTTT
CASSFGNQPQHF
>TRBV5-4|TRBD2|TRBJ2-7|few
TGTGCCAGCAGCACTAGCGGGTACGAGCAGTACTTC
CASSTSGYEQYF
>TRBV28|-|TRBJ2-1|-
TGTGCCAGCTGTAGCGTGAGCTCCTACAATGAGCAGTTCTTC
CASCSVSSYNEQFF
>TRBV27|-|TRBJ2-5|-
TGTGCCAGCAGTTTATTAGGGGAAGAGACCCAGTACTTC
CASSLLGEETQYF
>TRBV15|TRBD2|TRBJ2-3|large
TGTGCCACCAGCAGAGATACGCTAGCGGGAGGGATAGGGGATACGCAGTATTTT
CATSRDTLAGGIGDTQYF
>TRBV13|-|TRBJ2-5|-
TGTGCCAGCAGCACTAGACAGTGGCAAGAGACCCAGTACTTC
CASSTRQWQETQYF
>TRBV28|TRBD2|TRBJ2-1|-
TGTGCCAGCAGGTCAGAGCGGGAGTCCTACAATGAGCAGTTCTTC
CASRSERESYNEQFF
>TRBV28|TRBD2|TRBJ2-6|-
TGTGCCAGCAGGGAGATTCAGGGAGGGTCTGGGGCCAACGTCCTGACTTTC
CASREIQGGSGANVLTF
>TRBV5-4|-|TRBJ1-1|-
TGTGCCAGCAGCCATGGGGACGGATGGACTGAAGCTTTCTTT
CASSHGDGWTEAFF
>TRBV9|-|TRBJ2-5|-
TGTGCCAGCAGCCCCGGGGTGGTGGGGGGAGAGACCCAGTACTTC
CASSPGVVGGETQYF
>TRBV5-1|TRBD2|TRBJ2-1|-
TGCGCCAGCAGTGGACTAGCGGATGATGAGCAGTTCTTC
CASSGLADDEQFF
>TRBV30|-|TRBJ2-7|-
TGTGCCTGGAGTTGGGGCACCTCCTACGAGCAGTACTTC
CAWSWGTSYEQYF
>TRBV5-6|-|TRBJ2-7|-
TGTGCCAGCAGCTTAGACGGGACCTACGAGCAGTACTTC
CASSLDGTYEQYF
>TRBV19|-|TRBJ2-7|-
TGTGCCAGTAGTATAGGAGGACGGAGTTACGAGCAGTACTTC
CASSIGGRSYEQYF
>TRBV27|-|TRBJ2-7|-
TGTGCCAGCAGTTTCTACAGGGACTCCTACGAGCAGTACTTC
CASSFYRDSYEQYF
>TRBV10-2|-|TRBJ1-3|-
TGCGCCAGCAGTGATTTTGTTTCGGCCCCCACCATATATTTT
CASSDFVSAPTIYF
>TRBV11-3|-|TRBJ2-7|-
TGTGCCATCCGCCGGCGAGGGGAGGACGAGCAGTACTTC
CAIRRRGEDEQYF
>TRBV5-1|-|TRBJ2-2|-
TGCGCCAGCAGCCGCCGGGGGGCGGGAGACATGAACACCGGGGAGCTGTTTTTT
CASSRRGAGDMNTGELFF
>TRBV9|-|TRBJ1-5|-
TGTGCCAGCAGTGGGGGGTATAGCAATCAGCCCCAGCATTTT
CASSGGYSNQPQHF
>TRBV7-8|TRBD2|TRBJ2-1|-
TGTGCCAGCAGCGATAGCGGGAGAGGCAATGAGCAGTTCTTC
CASSDSGRGNEQFF
>TRBV5-1|-|TRBJ1-1|once
TGCGCCAGCAGCTTGTCCCCGTTAGAACTGAACACTGAAGCTTTCTTT
CASSLSPLELNTEAFF
>TRBV27|-|TRBJ2-1|-
TGTGCCAGCTCGCCGGGGCTCAATGAGCAGTTCTTC
CASSPGLNEQFF
>TRBV27|-|TRBJ2-7|-
TGTGCCAGCAGTCTCGGTTACGAGCAGTACTTC
CASSLGYEQYF
>TRBV6-5|-|TRBJ1-1|-
TGTGCCAGCAGTTACTGGGAGGGGTGGGCTGAAGCTTTCTTT
CASSYWEGWAEAFF
>TRBV5-8|TRBD2|TRBJ2-1|-
TGTGCCAGCAGCGACCGGGACTACGTTGGTGAGCAGTTCTTC
CASSDRDYVGEQFF
>TRBV7-9|TRBD1|TRBJ2-7|-
TGTGCCAGCAGCCCGAGACCACAGGGGAAGGACTACGAGCAGTACTTC
CASSPRPQGKDYEQYF
>TRBV6-1|-|TRBJ1-5|-
TGTGCCAGCACCCGACACTGGAATCAGCCCCAGCATTTT
CASTRHWNQPQHF
>TRBV4-2|-|TRBJ2-1|-
TGTGCCAGCAGCCAAGAGGAGGGCTCCCTTGAGTGGAATGAGCAGTTCTTC
CASSQEEGSLEWNEQFF
>TRBV7-6|TRBD2|TRBJ2-1|-
TGTGCCAGCAGCTTCCTGACTAGCGGGAGTTTCGATGAGCAGTTCTTC
CASSFLTSGSFDEQFF
>TRBV4-3|TRBD2|TRBJ2-7|-
TGCGCCAGCAGCCAAGAGACTAGCGGGAGCTACGAGCAGTACTTC
CASSQETSGSYEQYF
>TRBV19|-|TRBJ2-1|-
TGTGCCAGTAGCGAGGGGTACGAAAACAATGAGCAGTTCTTC
CASSEGYENNEQFF
>TRBV19|-|TRBJ1-1|-
TGTGCCAGTAGTTATCAGGGGTACACTGAAGCTTTCTTT
CASSYQGYTEAFF
>TRBV30|-|TRBJ2-1|-
TGTGCCTGGAGTACATCCGTCTCCTACAATGAGCAGTTCTTC
CAWSTSVSYNEQFF
>TRBV28|-|TRBJ2-7|few
TGTGCCTCAGGGACACCTAACTACGAGCAGTACTTC
CASGTPNYEQYF
>TRBV2|TRBD1|TRBJ1-5|medium-sized
TGTGCCAGCAGTGGGACAGGGAATCAGCCCCAGCATTTT
CASSGTGNQPQHF
>TRBV5-6|-|TRBJ1-1|-
TGTGCCAGCAGCTTGGGGGGTATGAACACTGAAGCTTTCTTT
CASSLGGMNTEAFF
>TRBV12-5|-|TRBJ1-5|medium-sized
TGTGCTAGTGCACTCGGGGTTTTGCAGCCCCAGCATTTT
CASALGVLQPQHF
>TRBV4-1|-|TRBJ2-7|few
TGCGCCAGCAGCCAAGGGGCGCCGGGAGCATACGAGCAGTACTTC
CASSQGAPGAYEQYF
>TRBV6-5|TRBD2|TRBJ2-7|-
TGTGCCAGCAGCCTAGCGGGGGGGCCCTCCTACGAGCAGTACTTC
CASSLAGGPSYEQYF
>TRBV14|-|TRBJ2-3|-
TGTGCCAGCAGCCAACGCTTCCAGGGAGTCGCAGATACGCAGTATTTT
CASSQRFQGVADTQYF
>TRBV7-3|-|TRBJ2-3|-
TGTGCCAGCAGCTTAGATGCACGGGCAGATACGCAGTATTTT
CASSLDARADTQYF